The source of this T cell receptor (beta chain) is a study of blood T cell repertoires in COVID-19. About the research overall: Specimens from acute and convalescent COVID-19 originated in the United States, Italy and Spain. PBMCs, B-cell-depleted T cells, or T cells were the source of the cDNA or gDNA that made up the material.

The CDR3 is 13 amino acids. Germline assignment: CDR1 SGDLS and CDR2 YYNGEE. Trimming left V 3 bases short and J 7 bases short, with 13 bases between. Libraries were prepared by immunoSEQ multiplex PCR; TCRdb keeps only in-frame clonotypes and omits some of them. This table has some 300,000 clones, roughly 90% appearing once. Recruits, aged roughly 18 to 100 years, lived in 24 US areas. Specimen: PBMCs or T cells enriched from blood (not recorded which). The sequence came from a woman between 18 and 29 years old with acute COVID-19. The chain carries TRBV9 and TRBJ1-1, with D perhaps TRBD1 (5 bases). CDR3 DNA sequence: TGTGCCAGCAGCGAGCAGGGTATCGGTGAAGCTTTCTTT. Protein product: CASSEQGIGEAFF.